A selection of T cell receptor beta chains follows, all from one sample in a study of response to subunit inactivated influenza vaccine. MiXCR was run by TCRdb on the RT-PCR reads, yielding one entry per CDR3 protein. The sample includes about 540,000 distinct CDR3 sequences, approximately 15% seen only once; the top ten take 11%. Sequencing was performed on PBMCs from blood, taken approximately 12 days after vaccination. The receptors derive from a man aged 45-65 years who received an inactivated influenza vaccine. The CDR3 runs from the conserved cysteine through the conserved F or W. Each record gives: V gene, CDR3 length, D gene, clone size, J gene, CDR3 protein, CDR3 DNA. D genes are given only for firm matches. Clone sizes are given selectively: once, few, many, or a class where the clone is expanded.

TRBV20-1	14	-	many	TRBJ2-7	CSVKPGATHYEQYF	TGCAGTGTTAAACCGGGGGCCACCCACTACGAGCAGTACTTC
TRBV20-1	13	-	-	TRBJ2-7	CSARDGGTYEQYF	TGCAGTGCTAGAGATGGTGGAACATACGAGCAGTACTTC
TRBV10-3	16	TRBD2	few	TRBJ2-3	CAISARGESSTDTQYF	TGTGCCATCAGTGCCCGGGGGGAATCTAGCACAGATACGCAGTATTTT
TRBV7-9	15	-	-	TRBJ1-5	CASSFEGFGNQPQHF	TGTGCCAGCAGCTTCGAGGGTTTTGGCAATCAGCCCCAGCATTTT
TRBV5-1	16	TRBD1	-	TRBJ2-7	CASTPRPGQSSYEQYF	TGCGCCAGCACGCCCCGACCGGGACAGAGCTCCTACGAGCAGTACTTC
TRBV7-2	14	-	-	TRBJ1-5	CASSPRSGPQPQHF	TGTGCCAGCAGCCCTAGGTCCGGTCCTCAGCCCCAGCATTTT
TRBV7-2	14	-	-	TRBJ2-7	CASSRLADSYEQYF	TGTGCCAGCAGTAGATTAGCGGACTCCTACGAGCAGTACTTC
TRBV7-6	15	TRBD1	few	TRBJ2-7	CASSQYDRGLHEQYF	TGTGCCAGCAGCCAATATGACAGGGGTCTTCACGAGCAGTACTTC
TRBV4-1	15	-	few	TRBJ1-2	CASSHGAENNYGYTF	TGCGCCAGCAGCCATGGGGCAGAAAATAACTATGGCTACACCTTC
TRBV7-9	17	TRBD2	-	TRBJ2-1	CASSPQTGLIGFNEQFF	TGTGCCAGCAGCCCTCAGACGGGACTAATTGGCTTCAATGAGCAGTTCTTC
TRBV5-6	14	-	-	TRBJ2-3	CASSRDSRTDTQYF	TGTGCCAGCAGCCGGGACTCACGCACAGATACGCAGTATTTT
TRBV5-1	15	TRBD1	many	TRBJ1-5	CASSLEGTGSQPQHF	TGCGCCAGCAGCTTGGAAGGGACAGGGAGCCAGCCCCAGCATTTT
TRBV7-8	13	-	few	TRBJ2-5	CASSQGHQETQYF	TGTGCCAGCAGCCAAGGACATCAAGAGACCCAGTACTTC
TRBV7-9	15	TRBD2	-	TRBJ2-3	CASSVLLALTDTQYF	TGTGCCAGCAGCGTACTACTAGCGCTCACAGATACGCAGTATTTT
TRBV5-1	14	-	many	TRBJ2-7	CASSIGPGSYEQYF	TGCGCCAGCAGCATAGGACCAGGATCCTACGAGCAGTACTTC
TRBV11-1	14	TRBD2	few	TRBJ2-1	CASSLGLAGGGVFF	TGTGCCAGCAGCCTCGGACTAGCGGGAGGAGGTGTGTTCTTC
TRBV5-1	16	-	few	TRBJ2-7	CASSPTFNQGTYEQYF	TGCGCCAGCAGCCCAACTTTTAACCAGGGTACCTACGAGCAGTACTTC
TRBV7-2	16	-	-	TRBJ2-2	CASSLQGTRNTGKLFF	TGTGCCAGCAGCTTACAAGGGACAAGGAACACCGGGAAGCTGTTTTTT
TRBV6-6	12	-	-	TRBJ1-1	CASSSPSTEAFF	TGTGCCAGCTCATCCCCGAGTACTGAAGCTTTCTTT
TRBV13	15	-	-	TRBJ2-7	CASSLVVATGMEQYF	TGTGCCAGCAGCTTAGTTGTAGCGACAGGTATGGAGCAGTACTTC
TRBV7-8	15	-	-	TRBJ2-4	CASSLEPYGKNIQYF	TGTGCCAGCAGCTTAGAGCCATATGGCAAAAACATTCAGTACTTC
TRBV10-1	17	TRBD2	-	TRBJ2-3	CASSGKSGSNVADTQYF	TGCGCCAGCAGTGGGAAGAGCGGGAGCAATGTGGCAGATACGCAGTATTTT
TRBV20-1	16	-	few	TRBJ2-5	CSAADSVMAYQETQYF	TGCAGTGCTGCCGATAGCGTGATGGCTTACCAAGAGACCCAGTACTTC
TRBV12-2	13	-	-	TRBJ2-7	CASRPQGVSEQYF	TGTGCAAGTCGCCCCCAGGGTGTCAGCGAGCAGTACTTC
TRBV21-1	17	-	many	TRBJ2-2	CASSKNLAEYDTGELFF	TGTGCCAGCAGCAAAAACCTAGCTGAATACGACACCGGGGAGCTGTTTTTT
TRBV20-1	15	-	few	TRBJ2-2	CSARVPQENTGELFF	TGCAGTGCTAGGGTCCCCCAGGAGAACACCGGGGAGCTGTTTTTT
TRBV5-1	17	TRBD1	many	TRBJ2-2	CASSLTGDPAITGELFF	TGCGCCAGCAGCTTAACAGGGGACCCTGCTATAACCGGGGAGCTGTTTTTT
TRBV5-1	16	-	few	TRBJ2-6	CASSLDGTSGANVLTF	TGCGCCAGCAGCTTGGACGGGACCTCTGGGGCCAACGTCCTGACTTTC
TRBV20-1	12	-	-	TRBJ2-1	CRLGRGENEQFF	TGCAGGCTTGGCAGGGGGGAGAATGAGCAGTTCTTC
TRBV9	15	-	-	TRBJ2-1	CASSVDIRSYNEQFF	TGTGCCAGCAGCGTAGACATACGCTCCTACAATGAGCAGTTCTTC
TRBV3-1	20	TRBD2	few	TRBJ2-3	CASSQDIRLAGGPGTDTQYF	TGTGCCAGCAGCCAAGATATACGCCTAGCGGGGGGGCCCGGCACAGATACGCAGTATTTT
TRBV4-3	13	-	many	TRBJ1-1	CASSQEPNTEAFF	TGCGCCAGCAGCCAAGAGCCGAACACTGAAGCTTTCTTT
TRBV7-9	13	-	few	TRBJ2-2	CASSTQPPGELFF	TGTGCCAGCAGCACCCAGCCCCCCGGGGAGCTGTTTTTT
TRBV24-1	16	-	few	TRBJ2-3	CATSDPGQPGTDTQYF	TGTGCCACCAGTGACCCCGGACAGCCAGGCACAGATACGCAGTATTTT
TRBV18	14	-	few	TRBJ2-3	CASSRKGSTDTQYF	TGTGCCAGCTCACGCAAGGGATCCACAGATACGCAGTATTTT
TRBV5-5	15	-	once	TRBJ1-6	CASSPQGGPNSPLHF	TGTGCCAGCAGCCCACAGGGTGGGCCCAATTCACCCCTCCACTTT
TRBV4-1	16	-	many	TRBJ1-5	CASSQDDRTGNQPQHF	TGCGCCAGCAGCCAAGATGACAGGACGGGAAATCAGCCCCAGCATTTT